The rows below give T cell receptor beta chains drawn from one sample of a study of early T cells in non-severe SARS-CoV-2 infection. TCRdb itself ran the 5' RACE reads through MiXCR, one entry per CDR3 protein. The sample has some 58,000 distinct CDR3 sequences; around 13% are singletons. The specimen was whole blood. All receptors derive from an adult who was a healthcare worker with PCR-confirmed SARS-CoV-2 infection or an uninfected control (not recorded which). CDR3s include the opening cysteine and the closing phenylalanine or tryptophan. Each record gives: J gene, V gene, clone size, D gene, CDR3 DNA, CDR3 protein. D genes are given only for firm matches. The size field is filled for only some rows; it gives once, few, many or a size class.

TRBJ1-1	TRBV20-1	many	-	TGCAGTGCTAGAGATCAGGCTGGCGTCAACACTGAAGCTTTCTTT	CSARDQAGVNTEAFF
TRBJ2-3	TRBV20-1	-	TRBD2	TGCAGTGCGCGAAGCCACACTAGCGGGGACGCAGATACGCAGTATTTT	CSARSHTSGDADTQYF
TRBJ2-2	TRBV14	many	-	TGTGCCAGCAGCCAGGGTTCCCGGGGTCGCACCGGGGAGCTGTTTTTT	CASSQGSRGRTGELFF
TRBJ2-2	TRBV6-2/TRBV6-3	few	-	TGTGCCAGCAGTTACACCCAAGTCTCGCCCACCGGGGAGCTGTTTTTT	CASSYTQVSPTGELFF
TRBJ1-2	TRBV27	-	-	TGTGCCAGCAGTTTTGAGGGGAATCGCTATGGCTACACCTTC	CASSFEGNRYGYTF
TRBJ2-3	TRBV19	few	-	TGTGCCAGTACCTTAGATTGGGCGCCAGCACTGGATACGCAGTATTTT	CASTLDWAPALDTQYF
TRBJ1-2	TRBV30	many	TRBD1	TGTGCCTGGAGTCCCCTCGGGTGGCAGGGGGCTTATGGCTACACCTTC	CAWSPLGWQGAYGYTF
TRBJ1-1	TRBV7-2	-	-	TGTGCCAGCAGCTTACGGAGAGTTACGAACACTGAAGCTTTCTTT	CASSLRRVTNTEAFF
TRBJ2-7	TRBV20-1	once	-	TGCAGTGCTCCATACGCCTACGAGCAGTACTTC	CSAPYAYEQYF
TRBJ1-4	TRBV5-6	many	-	TGTGCCAGCAGCCCCCGGGCGATTGAAAAACTGTTTTTT	CASSPRAIEKLFF
TRBJ1-2	TRBV12-3/TRBV12-4	few	-	TGTGCCAGCAGGGCCAGGGGTGAAAATGGCTACACCTTC	CASRARGENGYTF
TRBJ2-7	TRBV4-2	-	-	TGTGCCAGCAGCCAAGAACAGGGTAAAACCTACGAGCAGTACTTC	CASSQEQGKTYEQYF
TRBJ2-2	TRBV11-2	few	TRBD1	TGTGCCAGCAGCGCTTGGGGACAGGGGCGTACCGGGGAGCTGTTTTTT	CASSAWGQGRTGELFF
TRBJ2-3	TRBV6-2/TRBV6-3	-	-	TGTGCCAGCAGTGCCCTTCCCTCTAGCGAATGGGGCACAGATACGCAGTATTTT	CASSALPSSEWGTDTQYF
TRBJ1-1	TRBV5-1	-	-	TGCGCCAGCAGCTTGGGGTGGAAGGCTTTCTTT	CASSLGWKAFF
TRBJ2-3	TRBV4-1	few	-	TGCGCCAGCAGCCCGGGCAGCCAATCCGCAGATACGCAGTATTTT	CASSPGSQSADTQYF
TRBJ1-2	TRBV12-3/TRBV12-4	-	-	TGTGCCAGCAGTTTAGACAGCAGCTATGGCTACACCTTC	CASSLDSSYGYTF
TRBJ2-5	TRBV6-2/TRBV6-3	many	-	TGTGCCAGCAGCAACCCGGTCGACACAATCGAGGAGACCCAGTACTTC	CASSNPVDTIEETQYF
TRBJ2-4	TRBV3-1	-	-	TGTGCCAGCAGCCAAAGTCCCGTGGGAAACATTCAGTACTTC	CASSQSPVGNIQYF
TRBJ1-1	TRBV5-1	-	-	TGCGCCAGCAGCTTGGCACCGACTGAAGCTTTCTTT	CASSLAPTEAFF
TRBJ2-7	TRBV29-1	-	TRBD1	TGCAGCGTTGGCGGGACAGGCCTCCTCGAGCAGTACTTC	CSVGGTGLLEQYF
TRBJ2-7	TRBV20-1	-	TRBD2	TGCAGTGCTAGAAAGACTAGCGGGCGGGGGGAGCAGTACTTC	CSARKTSGRGEQYF
TRBJ1-1	TRBV6-5	many	TRBD1	TGTGCCAGCAGCTACAGGGGCGCGAACACTGAAGCTTTCTTT	CASSYRGANTEAFF
TRBJ2-4	TRBV12-3/TRBV12-4	few	TRBD2	TGTGCCAGCAGTTCGCGGGGGGCCTTTTTCAAAAACATTCAGTACTTC	CASSSRGAFFKNIQYF
TRBJ2-1	TRBV7-8	-	-	TGTGCCAGCAGCCCTCTCGCCACGACAAAGCCCTACAATGAGCAGTTCTTC	CASSPLATTKPYNEQFF
TRBJ2-7	TRBV12-3/TRBV12-4	-	-	TGTGCCAGCGGACCCTCTAGCTCCTACGAGCAGTACTTC	CASGPSSSYEQYF